These 30 T cell receptor beta chains were sequenced from one sample in a study of cytomegalovirus exposure and HLA in healthy donors (dated by TCRdb to 2016 to 2017). The library came from the immunoSEQ multiplex PCR assay. A mixture of 60 forward primers for TCR Vbeta segments and 13 reverse primers for TCR Jbeta segments was used in the multiplex PCR. TCRdb took over this immuneACCESS table, retaining in-frame rearrangements with V and J assigned. Such tables are incomplete; in checked studies, under half of the missing clones stem from an unresolved V gene, and the remainder is unexplained. A total of over 100,000 clones appear in this sample, around 77% of them only once. The ten largest clones add up to 4% to 5% of the sample. Sequenced material: PBMCs. All receptors come from a male donor in good health and CMV-seropositive.

The chain recombines TRBV2 with TRBJ2-1; 10 bases agree with TRBD2. CDR3 length: 14 amino acids. V was pared by 8 bases and J by 4 bases, with 5 bases of the junction left unmatched. The germline gives CDR1 SNHLY, CDR2 FYNNEI. The CDR3 spells CASASGGSYNEQFF. The CDR3, as DNA: TGTGCCAGCGCTAGCGGGGGTAGTTACAATGAGCAGTTCTTC.

The rearrangement uses TRBV5-4 and TRBJ1-1, with 7 nucleotides matching TRBD1. Germline values: CDR1 SGHNT, CDR2 YYREEE (reference sequence). Trimming at V came to 3 bases and at J to 0 bases, leaving 2 bases not matched to a gene. The CDR3 runs 14 residues. Here the CDR3 DNA reads TGTGCCAGCAGCTCCGGACAGGTGAACACTGAAGCTTTCTTT. This encodes CASSSGQVNTEAFF. Using reference TRBV5-4 and TRBJ1-1 for the parts outside the CDR3, the full variable domain is ETGVTQSPTHLIKTRGQQVTLRCSSQSGHNTVSWYQQALGQGPQFIFQYYREEENGRGNFPPRFSGLQFPNYSSELNVNALELDDSALYLCASSSGQVNTEAFFGQGTRLTVV.

The CDR3 DNA sequence: TGCGCCAGCAGCTTGGCCAGGGCTAGCGAGAGCACAGATACGCAGTATTTT. It encodes CASSLARASESTDTQYF. J is TRBJ2-3 and V is TRBV5-1, with a possible D match to TRBD2 (6 bases). The V and J ends lost 0 bases and 0 bases respectively, with 14 bases between them. Germline assignment: CDR1 SGHRS and CDR2 YFSETQ. The CDR3 spans 17 residues.

The table lists this clone with a count of one. The CDR3 region is CASSFSTSGNTDTQYF. The CDR3 DNA is TGTGCCAGCAGCTTCTCTACTAGCGGGAACACAGATACGCAGTATTTT. V gene TRBV7-9 combines with J gene TRBJ2-3; 10 nucleotides match TRBD2. Germline CDR1 is SEHNR and CDR2 is FQNEAQ (reference sequence). Unmatched junction bases numbered 5, after V lost 3 bases and J lost 2 bases. The CDR3 contains 16 residues.

This chain uses TRBV19 with TRBJ2-5; TRBD2 aligns across 8 bases. This CDR3 is 16 amino acids long. CDR1 LNHDA and CDR2 SQIVND come from the germline V gene (reference sequence). V trimming: 3 bases; J trimming: 4 bases; junction bases outside the gene matches: 10. The CDR3 region has the DNA TGTGCCAGTAGTATCATCTCGGGAGGGTTAGGAGAGACCCAGTACTTC. This encodes CASSIISGGLGETQYF.

The chain uses TRBV5-8 and TRBJ2-7; perhaps TRBD1 as D (6 bases). Germline V lookup: CDR1 SGHTS, CDR2 YDEGEE. The CDR3 length is 15 residues. Deletions cut 4 bases from V and 0 bases from J, with 14 bases between. In DNA, the CDR3 is TGTGCCAGCAGCCGGACAGTTACCTTCTCCTACGAGCAGTACTTC. The encoded protein is CASSRTVTFSYEQYF.

This chain connects TRBV4-1 to TRBJ1-1; D gene uncertain. The germline gives CDR1 MGHRA, CDR2 YSYEKL. The CDR3 contains 14 residues. Trimming took off 4 bases at V and 6 bases at J, with 15 bases between the two ends. This CDR3 reads CASSPTAGLAEAFF. The CDR3 coding sequence is TGCGCCAGCAGCCCAACAGCGGGTTTGGCTGAAGCTTTCTTT.

The V call is TRBV10-3, the J call TRBJ1-2; D perhaps matches TRBD1 (5 bases). The V end was cut by 3 bases, the J end by 6 bases, with 11 bases between. From germline, CDR1 is ENHRY and CDR2 SYGVKD. CDR3 length: 13 residues. The chain's CDR3 is CAISDWGGDGYTF. In DNA form, the CDR3 reads TGTGCCATCAGTGACTGGGGAGGGGATGGCTACACCTTC.

The gene calls are TRBV9 and TRBJ2-7; the match to TRBD2 covers 7 bases. Unmatched junction bases numbered 12, after V lost 4 bases and J lost 8 bases. The CDR3 spans 14 residues. Germline loops: CDR1 SGDLS, CDR2 YYNGEE. This chain's CDR3 is CASSPNLGGYKQYF. In DNA, the CDR3 is TGTGCCAGCAGCCCTAACTTGGGGGGGTACAAGCAGTACTTC.

The chain has TRBV7-2 and TRBJ2-4; TRBD1 matches 9 bases. V trimming: 8 bases; J trimming: 12 bases; junction bases outside the gene matches: 11. Germline CDR1 SGHTA, CDR2 FQGNSA. The CDR3 extends over 13 amino acids. CDR3 loop: CASSTGTGIPQYF. The CDR3 DNA reads TGTGCCAGCTCAACCGGGACAGGGATCCCTCAGTACTTC.

This rearrangement joins TRBV5-6 to TRBJ1-2; TRBD1 is a possible D gene (6 bases). Germline assignment: CDR1 SGHDT and CDR2 YYEEEE. Trimming removed 1 base at V and 6 bases at J, with 10 bases between. The CDR3 spans 13 residues. Here the CDR3 DNA reads TGTGCCAGCAGCTTGAGGGACACCCATGGCTACACCTTC. Amino acids: CASSLRDTHGYTF.

For the CDR3, the DNA is TGTGCCAGCAGTTTGAGGCGGGAGCTCTACAATGAGCAGTTCTTC. Amino acids: CASSLRRELYNEQFF. V and J are TRBV28 and TRBJ2-1; 7 nucleotides agree with TRBD2. The CDR3 runs to 15 residues. J was trimmed by 3 bases and V by 3 bases; bases with no gene match: 5. Germline V CDR1 and CDR2: MDHEN, SYDVKM.

In regard to this clone: The identical CDR3 is also encoded by other nucleotide sequences in the sample. The chain is built from TRBV4-1 and TRBJ2-3, with 8 nucleotides matching TRBD2. V trimming: 1 base; J trimming: 6 bases; junction bases outside the gene matches: 3. This CDR3 has 14 amino acids. Germline loops: CDR1 MGHRA, CDR2 YSYEKL. The CDR3 DNA follows: TGCGCCAGCAGCCAAGTCCTAGCGGGCGATACGCAGTATTTT. Its translation is CASSQVLAGDTQYF.

The chain is built from TRBV9 and TRBJ1-4; TRBD1 aligns across 8 bases. The CDR3 runs to 13 residues. Germline trimming cut 3 bases from V and 8 bases from J; bases unmatched to any gene: 3. CDR1 is SGDLS, CDR2 YYNGEE, per germline. The CDR3: CASSGTGQEKLFF. CDR3 DNA sequence: TGTGCCAGCAGCGGGACAGGGCAAGAAAAACTGTTTTTT. The complete variable domain, with remaining parts taken from reference TRBV9 and TRBJ1-4, reads DSGVTQTPKHLITATGQRVTLRCSPRSGDLSVYWYQQSLDQGLQFLIQYYNGEERAKGNILERFSAQQFPDLHSELNLSSLELGDSALYFCASSGTGQEKLFFGSGTQLSVL.

This chain joins TRBV5-6 and TRBJ1-2, with 7 bases that match TRBD1. The trim removed 0 bases at V and 1 base at J, leaving 3 bases unmatched. This CDR3 comprises 15 residues. Germline lookup yields CDR1 SGHDT and CDR2 YYEEEE. The CDR3 DNA reads as TGTGCCAGCAGCTTGGGGGACAGCATTAACTATGGCTACACCTTC. This gives the protein CASSLGDSINYGYTF.

This clone was observed once. This chain links TRBV15 with TRBJ2-3; 10 bases match TRBD2. This CDR3 region has 18 residues. CDR1 is LNHNV, CDR2 YYDKDF, per germline (reference sequence). J lost 0 bases, V lost 0 bases, and 6 bases had no gene match. CDR3 in amino acids: CATSRDPTSGVSTDTQYF. The CDR3 DNA reads TGTGCCACCAGCAGAGACCCCACTAGCGGGGTTAGCACAGATACGCAGTATTTT.

This clone was picked up a small number of times. J is TRBJ1-3 and V is TRBV15; D not resolved. Germline loops: CDR1 LNHNV, CDR2 YYDKDF (reference sequence). The CDR3 contains 14 residues. V shed 5 bases and J shed 2 bases, with 10 bases lying between them. CDR3 region: CATSPRRAGNTIYF. CDR3 DNA sequence: TGTGCCACCAGCCCCCGACGGGCTGGAAACACCATATATTTT.

The chain uses TRBV6-1 and TRBJ2-3, with 14 bases fitting TRBD2. The CDR3 runs to 19 residues. V trimming: 4 bases; J trimming: 2 bases; junction bases outside the gene matches: 11. The germline V gene encodes CDR1 MNHNS and CDR2 SASEGT. CDR3 in DNA: TGTGCCAGCAGTGTTACCGGGACTAGCGGGAGCCCTTTCACAGATACGCAGTATTTT. This encodes CASSVTGTSGSPFTDTQYF.

This rearrangement joins TRBV10-3 to TRBJ2-7; TRBD2 matches at 8 bases. In germline, CDR1 is ENHRY, CDR2 SYGVKD. The CDR3 loop spans 17 amino acids. V was pared by 3 bases and J by 3 bases, with 13 bases of the junction left unmatched. The CDR3 reads CAISELAPKREHYEQYF. CDR3 DNA sequence: TGTGCCATCAGTGAATTGGCCCCAAAGCGGGAGCACTACGAGCAGTACTTC.

The V and J genes are TRBV9 and TRBJ2-7; D is perhaps TRBD1 (6 bases). V was cut by 4 bases and J by 4 bases, with 15 bases left in between. Per the germline V gene, CDR1 is SGDLS and CDR2 is YYNGEE. This CDR3 is 14 amino acids long. In DNA form, the CDR3 reads TGTGCCAGCAGCCCTCAGGGGCAGTCTTACGAGCAGTACTTC. Translated, it gives CASSPQGQSYEQYF.

For this clone: Other DNA sequences of this sample code for an identical CDR3. The CDR3: CSVGQDYGYTF. As DNA, the CDR3 is TGCAGCGTTGGACAGGACTATGGCTACACCTTC. The chain employs TRBV29-1 and TRBJ1-2; tentatively, D is TRBD1 (6 bases). V lost 4 bases, J lost 3 bases, and 6 bases lay in between. This CDR3 is built from 11 residues. Per germline, CDR1 SQVTM and CDR2 ANQGSEA.

This clone was counted only a few times. This sequence joins TRBV14 and TRBJ1-1; D not resolved. Trimming left V 2 bases short and J 7 bases short, with 11 bases between. From germline, CDR1 is SGHDN and CDR2 FVKESK. This CDR3 spans 13 amino acids. CDR3: CASSQRRSIEAFF. The CDR3 bases are TGTGCCAGCAGCCAACGAAGGAGTATTGAAGCTTTCTTT.

This rearrangement joins TRBV28 to TRBJ2-2; D not resolved. The CDR3 sequence is 13 residues long. Between the trimmed V and J ends, which lost 2 bases and 8 bases, there was a span of 9 bases. CDR1 and CDR2 (germline): MDHEN, SYDVKM. CDR3 protein: CASSLNQIGELFF. CDR3 sequence (DNA): TGTGCCAGCAGTTTAAATCAGATTGGGGAGCTGTTTTTT.

The chain combines TRBV30 with TRBJ1-6; D is ambiguous. The germline V gene encodes CDR1 GTSNPN and CDR2 SVGIG (reference sequence). There are 13 residues in the CDR3. The V end was cut by 4 bases, the J end by 7 bases, with 11 bases between. The CDR3 protein is CAWKRSVNSPLHF. CDR3 DNA sequence: TGTGCCTGGAAGCGCTCCGTGAATTCACCCCTCCACTTT.

CDR3 in amino acids: CASSPPPGDYGYTF. The CDR3 bases are TGTGCCAGCAGTCCCCCCCCCGGAGACTATGGCTACACCTTC. The chain uses TRBV28 and TRBJ1-2; D is unresolved. CDR1 and CDR2 from the germline V gene are MDHEN and SYDVKM. This CDR3 has 14 amino acids. The germline V and J ends were trimmed by 5 bases and 3 bases, with 13 bases remaining between them.

This clone was seen a single time. This CDR3 is CAISGRPDRGQTGELFF. The CDR3, as DNA: TGTGCCATCAGTGGGAGACCGGACAGGGGGCAGACCGGGGAGCTGTTTTTT. This sequence joins TRBV10-3 and TRBJ2-2, with 11 bases lining up with TRBD1. Germline trimming cut 4 bases from V and 5 bases from J; bases unmatched to any gene: 9. Germline CDR1 reads ENHRY; CDR2 reads SYGVKD. CDR3 length equals 17 residues.

This chain connects TRBV10-2 to TRBJ1-3; TRBD1 matches 7 bases. CDR3 length: 16 residues. Trimming removed 5 bases from V and 0 bases from J; junction bases left unmatched: 7. Germline CDR1 is WSHSY and CDR2 is SAAADI. The CDR3 DNA sequence: TGCGCCAGCAGTTGGGACAGCCCCGGCTCTGGAAACACCATATATTTT. It is translated as CASSWDSPGSGNTIYF.

This clone came up a few times. This sequence joins TRBV6-4 and TRBJ2-7; no clear D gene. Germline lookup yields CDR1 MRHNA and CDR2 SNTAGT. V lost 5 bases to trimming and J lost 5 bases, with 13 bases between them. The CDR3 length is 13 residues. The DNA of the CDR3 is TGTGCCAGCAGTAGGAGTCCGACGGACGAGCAGTACTTC. Protein product: CASSRSPTDEQYF.

This clone was seen a handful of times. The same CDR3 arises from other DNA sequences in this sample as well. The gene calls are TRBV25-1 and TRBJ1-6; 7 bases are a match to TRBD1. The CDR3 is 14 residues long. In germline, CDR1 is MGHDK, CDR2 SYGVNS. V trimming: 4 bases; J trimming: 7 bases; junction bases outside the gene matches: 4. Written as DNA, the CDR3 is TGTGCCAGCAGTGGACAGGGAGACAATTCACCCCTCCACTTT. Protein sequence: CASSGQGDNSPLHF. The whole variable domain, remainder taken from reference TRBV25-1 and TRBJ1-6, is EADIYQTPRYLVIGTGKKITLECSQTMGHDKMYWYQQDPGMELHLIHYSYGVNSTEKGDLSSESTVSRIRTEHFPLTLESARPSHTSQYLCASSGQGDNSPLHFGNGTRLTVT.

V gene TRBV14 combines with J gene TRBJ2-7, with D unclear. CDR3 length: 13 amino acids. The germline V gene encodes CDR1 SGHDN and CDR2 FVKESK. V lost 0 bases to trimming and J lost 8 bases, with 11 bases between them. CDR3 nucleotide sequence: TGTGCCAGCAGCCAAGAGAATAGCCTACAGCAGTACTTC. Translated: CASSQENSLQQYF.